This record looks at one T cell receptor beta chain sequence and its context. CDR1 SGHRS and CDR2 YFSETQ come from the germline V gene. V lost 0 bases and J 2 bases, leaving 9 bases between the germline ends. The CDR3 spans 14 residues. The data originate from a study of blood T cell repertoires in COVID-19. The wider study: Whether acute or convalescent, the COVID-19 samples came from the United States, Italy and Spain. PBMCs, B-cell-depleted T cells, or T cells provided the cDNA or gDNA that made up the material.

Original processing notes: The authors estimated nucleated cell counts from reference gene primer amplification. The assay was immunoSEQ multiplex PCR, and TCRdb's table has in-frame clones only and misses some. That table supplies the V and J calls and clone size; D and trimming were determined from the DNA. The table lists approximately 250,000 clones, about 79% of them singletons. Material for sequencing was peripheral blood. This TCR was recovered from a man aged 40-50 years who had recovered from COVID-19. This chain links TRBV5-1 with TRBJ2-7; no definite D call. The CDR3 DNA follows: TGCGCCAGCAGCTTGGGCCAGGTAACCTACGAGCAGTACTTC. It yields the protein CASSLGQVTYEQYF.